Listed below are T cell receptor beta chains from one sample, sequenced in a study of low-dose radiotherapy and immunotherapy resistance in tumors. TCRdb re-called the reads through MiXCR, storing one row per CDR3 protein. The data show tens of thousands of distinct CDR3 sequences, almost 25% seen once. The specimen was PBMCs, collected before treatment. The receptors were gathered from a male donor with prostate cancer. The CDR3 runs from the conserved cysteine through the conserved F or W. The D gene is left open where the match is weak. Rows may omit the clone size; those that give it use once, few, many or a size class.

>many|TRBV29-1|TRBJ2-1|.
TGCAGCGGAACACGAGGGTATGAGCAGTTCTTC
CSGTRGYEQFF
>.|TRBV30|TRBJ1-2|.
TGTGCCTGGAGCCCCAGGGGTTCCAACTATGGCTACACCTTC
CAWSPRGSNYGYTF
>.|TRBV20-1|TRBJ1-1|.
TGCAGTGCTGCACAGGGCCCGGGCGCTGAAGCTTTCTTT
CSAAQGPGAEAFF
>.|TRBV20-1|TRBJ2-5|TRBD2
TGCAGTGCGCGGGGACTAGCGGGAGTTCTGGAGACCCAGTACTTC
CSARGLAGVLETQYF
>few|TRBV20-1|TRBJ1-1|.
TGCAGTGCTAGAAAGGACGGGAACACTGAAGCTTTCTTT
CSARKDGNTEAFF
>many|TRBV19|TRBJ1-5|TRBD1
TGTGCCAGTAAGGCCGGGACAGGGTTATTAAGCAATCAGCCCCAGCATTTT
CASKAGTGLLSNQPQHF
>many|TRBV15|TRBJ2-7|.
TGTGCCACCAGCAGAGTGGAGCTATACGAGCAGTACTTC
CATSRVELYEQYF
>many|TRBV18|TRBJ2-1|.
TGTGCCAGCTCACCAGCGCCGGGCAATGAGCAGTTCTTC
CASSPAPGNEQFF
>many|TRBV5-4|TRBJ2-3|TRBD2
TGTGCCAGCAGCTTGTTTAGCGGGACCACAGATACGCAGTATTTT
CASSLFSGTTDTQYF
>.|TRBV5-1|TRBJ2-3|.
.
CASSFGQGALEREF
>many|TRBV13|TRBJ2-7|TRBD2
TGTGCCAGCAGCCGCCGGGGGGGGACCTACGAGCAGTACTTC
CASSRRGGTYEQYF
>many|TRBV2|TRBJ1-5|TRBD1
TGTGCCAGCAGAGGACAGGGGGATAGCAATCAGCCCCAGCATTTT
CASRGQGDSNQPQHF
>many|TRBV29-1|TRBJ2-1|TRBD2
TGCAGCGCATCCGGGACTAGCGACAATGAGCAGTTCTTC
CSASGTSDNEQFF
>.|TRBV19|TRBJ1-5|.
TGTGCCAGTATAGGCGGCTCCCGAGGCAATCAGCCCCAGCATTTT
CASIGGSRGNQPQHF
>many|TRBV6-2/TRBV6-3|TRBJ2-7|.
TGTGCCAGCAGGCAGAGGGCCTACGAGCAGTACTTC
CASRQRAYEQYF
>many|TRBV5-1|TRBJ2-5|.
TGCGCCAGCAGCCTGGAGGGGGCGGGAGGAGAGACCCAGTACTTC
CASSLEGAGGETQYF
>medium-sized|TRBV28|TRBJ2-7|.
TGTGCCAGCAGCCCAGCCGGACAAATCTACGAGCAGTACTTC
CASSPAGQIYEQYF
>.|TRBV29-1|TRBJ2-5|.
TGCAGCGGTGGACTCTACCAAGAGACCCAGTACTTC
CSGGLYQETQYF
>.|TRBV6-1|TRBJ2-5|TRBD1
TGTGCCAGCAGTCCGACAGGGGGAGAGACCCAGTACTTC
CASSPTGGETQYF
>many|TRBV20-1|TRBJ2-3|TRBD2
TGCAGTGCGATAGGACTAGCGGGCATAACAGATACGCAGTATTTT
CSAIGLAGITDTQYF
>many|TRBV6-2/TRBV6-3|TRBJ1-1|TRBD1
TGTGCCAGCAGCCCCAGGGGGCGGGTTGAAGCTTTCTTT
CASSPRGRVEAFF
>.|TRBV4-1|TRBJ1-5|TRBD1
TGCGCCAGCAGCCATGAGGACAGGGGGAATAGTCAGCCCCAGCATTTT
CASSHEDRGNSQPQHF
>.|TRBV6-6|TRBJ2-2|.
.
CASSSPGRVAGELFFF
>many|TRBV19|TRBJ1-2|TRBD1
TGTGCCAGTAGGGACAGGGGCCGGAACTATGGCTACACCTTC
CASRDRGRNYGYTF
>many|TRBV5-1|TRBJ2-3|TRBD2
TGCGCCAGCAGCTTGCGGACAGGGTCTAGAGTCGGACTAGCGGGAGTAGATACGCAGTATTTT
CASSLRTGSRVGLAGVDTQYF
>many|TRBV19|TRBJ2-1|TRBD2
TGTGCCAGTAGTACGACTAGCGGGAGAAGTAATGAGCAGTTCTTC
CASSTTSGRSNEQFF
>many|TRBV3-1|TRBJ2-1|TRBD2
TGTGCCAGCAGCCCGGGACTAGCGGCAAAAAATGAGCAGTTCTTC
CASSPGLAAKNEQFF
>many|TRBV5-1|TRBJ1-6|TRBD1
TGCGCCAGCAGCTACGGACAGGGTAATTCACCCCTCCACTTT
CASSYGQGNSPLHF
>few|TRBV7-6|TRBJ2-5|TRBD1
TGTGCCAGCAGCAGAACCTCCGGGACAGGGACCACGCCGCGGTACTTC
CASSRTSGTGTTPRYF
>many|TRBV28|TRBJ2-7|.
TGTGCCAGCAGTTTATCCGGCGTGTTTTACGAGCAGTACTTC
CASSLSGVFYEQYF
>many|TRBV7-9|TRBJ2-5|.
TGTGCCAGCAGCTTACTTAAGCGGTGGGGAGAAGAGACCCAGTACTTC
CASSLLKRWGEETQYF
>many|TRBV19|TRBJ1-5|.
TGTGCCAGTAGTATTCCCAGGGCCTCGGGGCCCCAGCATTTT
CASSIPRASGPQHF
>many|TRBV5-6|TRBJ2-6|TRBD1
TGTGCCAGCAGCAAAGACAGGGTGACTGGGGCCAACGTCCTGACTTTC
CASSKDRVTGANVLTF
>many|TRBV19|TRBJ1-2|.
TGTGCCAGTAGTAAACAGCGGACTAACTATGGCTACACCTTC
CASSKQRTNYGYTF
>many|TRBV12-3/TRBV12-4|TRBJ1-4|.
TGTGCCAGCAGTTTTGACAGTCGCGAAAAACTGTTTTTT
CASSFDSREKLFF
>many|TRBV28|TRBJ2-7|TRBD1
TGTGCCAGCAGTTCCCGTAGGACAGGGGGAAGGGAGCAGTACTTC
CASSSRRTGGREQYF
>many|TRBV2|TRBJ2-2|TRBD2
TGTGCCAGCAGCCCCAGACAGGGGTTGACTAGCGGGAGGTATCACGGGGAGCTGTTTTTT
CASSPRQGLTSGRYHGELFF
>many|TRBV12-3/TRBV12-4|TRBJ2-5|.
TGTGCCAGCAGTCTACCCCCAGGGGGGAACCAAGAGACCCAGTACTTC
CASSLPPGGNQETQYF
>many|TRBV7-2|TRBJ2-1|TRBD2
TGTGCCAGCAGCTTTTTAGGACGGGGACTAGCGGCCCTCGGGTCCTCCAATGAGCAGTTCTTC
CASSFLGRGLAALGSSNEQFF
>many|TRBV6-2/TRBV6-3|TRBJ2-7|.
TGTGCCAGCAGCGGACGGTTCGACTCCTACGAGCAGTACTTC
CASSGRFDSYEQYF
>many|TRBV14|TRBJ2-4|.
TGTGCCAGCAGCCAAGGGACATCCCGTGCCAAAAACATTCAGTACTTC
CASSQGTSRAKNIQYF
>.|TRBV30|TRBJ2-1|TRBD2
TGTGCCTGGAGTGTCGGCGGGGGCAATGAGCAGTTCTTC
CAWSVGGGNEQFF
>many|TRBV5-1|TRBJ2-5|.
TGCGCCAGCAGCTTAGGGGAGCCTCAAGAGACCCAGTACTTC
CASSLGEPQETQYF
>.|TRBV27|TRBJ2-1|.
TGTGCCAGCAAAAGAGGAGGAGGGGCCTTCGGCTTTTTCAATGAGCAGTTCTTC
CASKRGGGAFGFFNEQFF
>.|TRBV29-1|TRBJ2-3|TRBD1
TGCAGCGCGACAGGGGTGGGTACAGATACGCAGTATTTT
CSATGVGTDTQYF
>once|TRBV24-1|TRBJ1-5|TRBD1
TGTGCCACCAGTCTCACAGGGGGTCAGCCCCAGCATTTT
CATSLTGGQPQHF
>few|TRBV6-2/TRBV6-3|TRBJ1-1|.
TGTGCCAGCAGTCCTGGGACACCTGAAGCTTTCTTT
CASSPGTPEAFF
>many|TRBV28|TRBJ1-4|.
TGTGCCACCCTACAGGAGGGGGGGGTCGAAAAACTGTTTTTT
CATLQEGGVEKLFF
>.|TRBV28|TRBJ1-4|.
TGTGCCAGCAGTACCAACTACAGGGTAGCGGACGAAAAACTGTTTTTT
CASSTNYRVADEKLFF
>many|TRBV2|TRBJ1-4|TRBD1
TGTGCCAGCAGTGAAACGGGACAGCTCAATGAAAAACTGTTTTTT
CASSETGQLNEKLFF
>many|TRBV7-6|TRBJ1-3|TRBD1
TGTGCCAGCAGCTTAGAGGGAGGACAGGGGGTTTCTGGAAACACCATATATTTT
CASSLEGGQGVSGNTIYF
>.|TRBV9|TRBJ2-7|.
TGTGCCAGCAGCGTAGGGCTGCTCTACGAGCAGTACTTC
CASSVGLLYEQYF